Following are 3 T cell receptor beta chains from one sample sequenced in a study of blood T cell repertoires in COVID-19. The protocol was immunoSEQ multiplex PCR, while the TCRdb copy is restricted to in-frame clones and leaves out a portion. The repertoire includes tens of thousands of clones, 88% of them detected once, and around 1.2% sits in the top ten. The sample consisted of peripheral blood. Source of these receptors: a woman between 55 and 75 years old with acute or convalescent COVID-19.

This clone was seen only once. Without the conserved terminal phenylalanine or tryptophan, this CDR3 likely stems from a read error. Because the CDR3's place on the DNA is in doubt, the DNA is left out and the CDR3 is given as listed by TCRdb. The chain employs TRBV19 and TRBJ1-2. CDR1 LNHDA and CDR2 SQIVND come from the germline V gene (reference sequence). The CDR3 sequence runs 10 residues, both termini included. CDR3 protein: CASSMTHRRV.

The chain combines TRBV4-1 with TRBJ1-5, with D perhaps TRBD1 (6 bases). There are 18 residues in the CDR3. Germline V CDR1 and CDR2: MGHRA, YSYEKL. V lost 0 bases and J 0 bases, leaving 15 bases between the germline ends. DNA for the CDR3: TGCGCCAGCAGCCAAGAGTTTGGGGGCCCGCTTAGCAATCAGCCCCAGCATTTT. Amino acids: CASSQEFGGPLSNQPQHF.

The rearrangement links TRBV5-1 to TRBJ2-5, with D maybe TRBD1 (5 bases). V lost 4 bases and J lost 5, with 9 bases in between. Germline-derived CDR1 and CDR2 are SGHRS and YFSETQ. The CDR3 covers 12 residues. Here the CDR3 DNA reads TGCGCCAGCAGCCGCCCAGGGGAGACCCAGTACTTC. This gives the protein CASSRPGETQYF.